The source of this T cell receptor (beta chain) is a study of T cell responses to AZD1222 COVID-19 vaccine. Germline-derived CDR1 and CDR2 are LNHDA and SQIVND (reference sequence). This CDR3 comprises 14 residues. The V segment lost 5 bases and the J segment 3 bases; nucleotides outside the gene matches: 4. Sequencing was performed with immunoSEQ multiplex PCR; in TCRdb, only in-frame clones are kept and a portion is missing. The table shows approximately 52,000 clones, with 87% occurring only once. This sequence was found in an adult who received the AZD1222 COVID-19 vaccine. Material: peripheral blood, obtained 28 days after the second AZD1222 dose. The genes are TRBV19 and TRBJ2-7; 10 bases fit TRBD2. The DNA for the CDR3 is TGTGCCAGTAGTCAACTAGCGGGACTCTACGAGCAGTACTTC. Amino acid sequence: CASSQLAGLYEQYF.